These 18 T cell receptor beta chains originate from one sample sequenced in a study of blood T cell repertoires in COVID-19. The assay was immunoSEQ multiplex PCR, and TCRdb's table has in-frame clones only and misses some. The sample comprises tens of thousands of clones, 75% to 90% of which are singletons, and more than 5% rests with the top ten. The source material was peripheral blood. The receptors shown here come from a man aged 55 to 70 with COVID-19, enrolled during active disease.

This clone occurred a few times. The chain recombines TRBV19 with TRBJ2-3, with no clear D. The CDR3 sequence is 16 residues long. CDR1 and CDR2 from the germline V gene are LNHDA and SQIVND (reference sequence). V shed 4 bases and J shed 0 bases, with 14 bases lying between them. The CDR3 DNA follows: TGTGCCAGTAGTACGACCCTAGAGACTAGCACAGATACGCAGTATTTT. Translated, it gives CASSTTLETSTDTQYF.

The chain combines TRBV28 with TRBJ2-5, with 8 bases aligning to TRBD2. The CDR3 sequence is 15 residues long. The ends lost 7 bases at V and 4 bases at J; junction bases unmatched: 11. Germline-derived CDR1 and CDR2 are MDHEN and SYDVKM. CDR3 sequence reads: CASTFRGLAGETQYF. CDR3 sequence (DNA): TGTGCCAGCACCTTCAGGGGCCTAGCGGGAGAGACCCAGTACTTC.

CDR3: CASSTSTALNTEAFF. The CDR3 DNA follows: TGTGCCAGTAGTACCTCGACAGCTCTGAACACTGAAGCTTTCTTT. The V gene is TRBV19, the J gene TRBJ1-1; a possible D gene is TRBD1 (5 bases). The V gene lost 4 bases and the J gene lost 0 bases, with 12 bases spanning the gap. The CDR3 consists of 15 residues. Germline CDR1 reads LNHDA; CDR2 reads SQIVND (reference sequence).

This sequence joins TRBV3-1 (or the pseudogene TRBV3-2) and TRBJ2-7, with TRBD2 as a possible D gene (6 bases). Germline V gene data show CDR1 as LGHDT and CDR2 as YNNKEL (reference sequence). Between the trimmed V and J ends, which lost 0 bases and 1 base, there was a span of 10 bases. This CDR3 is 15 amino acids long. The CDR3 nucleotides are TGTGCCAGCAGCCAAGAACGGCGGGGATCCTACGAGCAGTACTTC. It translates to CASSQERRGSYEQYF.

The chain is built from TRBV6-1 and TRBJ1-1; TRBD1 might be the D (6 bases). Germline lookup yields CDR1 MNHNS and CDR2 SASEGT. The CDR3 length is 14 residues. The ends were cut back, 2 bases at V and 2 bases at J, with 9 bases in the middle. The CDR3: CASSEHRDNTEAFF. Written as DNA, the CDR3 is TGTGCCAGCAGTGAACACAGGGATAACACTGAAGCTTTCTTT.

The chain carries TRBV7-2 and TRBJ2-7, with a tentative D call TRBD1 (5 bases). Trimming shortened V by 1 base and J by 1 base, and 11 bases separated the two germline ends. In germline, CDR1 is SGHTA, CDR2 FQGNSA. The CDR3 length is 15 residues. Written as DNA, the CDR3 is TGTGCCAGCAGCTTAGGGATTCAGGGATCCTACGAGCAGTACTTC. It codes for CASSLGIQGSYEQYF.

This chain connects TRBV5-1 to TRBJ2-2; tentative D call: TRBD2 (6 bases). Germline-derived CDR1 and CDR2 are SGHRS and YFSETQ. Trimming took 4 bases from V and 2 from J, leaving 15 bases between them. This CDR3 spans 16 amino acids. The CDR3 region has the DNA TGCGCCAGCAGCAGGACTCCGGAGGGCAACACCGGGGAGCTGTTTTTT. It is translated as CASSRTPEGNTGELFF. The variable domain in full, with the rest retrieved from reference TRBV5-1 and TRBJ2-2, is KAGVTQTPRYLIKTRGQQVTLSCSPISGHRSVSWYQQTPGQGLQFLFEYFSETQRNKGNFPGRFSGRQFSNSRSEMNVSTLELGDSALYLCASSRTPEGNTGELFFGEGSRLTVL.

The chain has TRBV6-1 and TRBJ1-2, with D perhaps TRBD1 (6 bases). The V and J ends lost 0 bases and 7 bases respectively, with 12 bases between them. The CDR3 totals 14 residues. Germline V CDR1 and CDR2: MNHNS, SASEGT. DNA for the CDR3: TGTGCCAGCAGTGAAGCGATGGGGGCGGGTGGCTACACCTTC. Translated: CASSEAMGAGGYTF.

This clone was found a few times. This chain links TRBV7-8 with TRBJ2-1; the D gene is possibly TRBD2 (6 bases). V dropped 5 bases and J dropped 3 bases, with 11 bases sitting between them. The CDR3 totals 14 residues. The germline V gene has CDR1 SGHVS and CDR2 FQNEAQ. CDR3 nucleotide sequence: TGTGCCAGCAGCCCTGGGACTTACTACAATGAGCAGTTCTTC. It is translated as CASSPGTYYNEQFF.

The CDR3 coding sequence is TGTGCCAGCAGCCGCTTTGGGCAGTCGGTTTACTATGGCTACACCTTC. This sequence encodes CASSRFGQSVYYGYTF. The chain joins TRBV5-8 to TRBJ1-2, with D uncertain. V lost 4 bases, J lost 3 bases, and 19 bases lay in between. CDR3 length: 16 residues. Per germline, CDR1 SGHTS and CDR2 YDEGEE. The full variable domain, its missing parts supplied by reference TRBV5-8 and TRBJ1-2, is EAGVTQSPTHLIKTRGQQATLRCSPISGHTSVYWYQQALGLGLQFLLWYDEGEERNRGNFPPRFSGRQFPNYSSELNVNALELEDSALYLCASSRFGQSVYYGYTFGSGTRLTVV.

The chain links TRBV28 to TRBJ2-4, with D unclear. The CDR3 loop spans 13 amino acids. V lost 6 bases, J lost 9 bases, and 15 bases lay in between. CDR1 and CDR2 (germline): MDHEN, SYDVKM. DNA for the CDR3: TGTGCCAGCAGCCCCTCCCAGCAGCGCATTCAGTACTTC. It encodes CASSPSQQRIQYF.

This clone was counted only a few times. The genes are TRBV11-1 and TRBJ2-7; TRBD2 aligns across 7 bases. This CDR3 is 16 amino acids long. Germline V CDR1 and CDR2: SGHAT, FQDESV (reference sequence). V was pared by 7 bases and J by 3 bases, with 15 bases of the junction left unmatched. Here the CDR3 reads CASNPSGGRPFYEQYF. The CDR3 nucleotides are TGTGCCAGCAACCCCTCAGGCGGGAGACCGTTCTACGAGCAGTACTTC.

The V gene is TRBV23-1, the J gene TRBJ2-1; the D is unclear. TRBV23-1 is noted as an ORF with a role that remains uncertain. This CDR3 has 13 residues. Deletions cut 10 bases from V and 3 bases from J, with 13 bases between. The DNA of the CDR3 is TGCGCCAACTCAAAGTATGGCTACAATGAGCAGTTCTTC. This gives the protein CANSKYGYNEQFF.

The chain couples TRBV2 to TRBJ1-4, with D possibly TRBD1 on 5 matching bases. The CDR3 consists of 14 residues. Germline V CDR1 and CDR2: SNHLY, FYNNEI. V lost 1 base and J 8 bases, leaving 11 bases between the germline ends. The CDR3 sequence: CASSEEGIGEKLFF. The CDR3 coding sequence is TGTGCCAGCAGTGAAGAGGGGATAGGAGAAAAACTGTTTTTT.

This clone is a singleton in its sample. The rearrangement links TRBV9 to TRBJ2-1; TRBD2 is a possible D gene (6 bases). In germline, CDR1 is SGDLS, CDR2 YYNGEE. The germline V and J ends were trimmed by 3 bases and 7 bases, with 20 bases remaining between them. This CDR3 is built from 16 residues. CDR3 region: CASSATVVAEGNEQFF. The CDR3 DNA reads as TGTGCCAGCAGCGCTACCGTGGTAGCGGAGGGGAATGAGCAGTTCTTC. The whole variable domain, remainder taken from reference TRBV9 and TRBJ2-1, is DSGVTQTPKHLITATGQRVTLRCSPRSGDLSVYWYQQSLDQGLQFLIQYYNGEERAKGNILERFSAQQFPDLHSELNLSSLELGDSALYFCASSATVVAEGNEQFFGPGTRLTVL.

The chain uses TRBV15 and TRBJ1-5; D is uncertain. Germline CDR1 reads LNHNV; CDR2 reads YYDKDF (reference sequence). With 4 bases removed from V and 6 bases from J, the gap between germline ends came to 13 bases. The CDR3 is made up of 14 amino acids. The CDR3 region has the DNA TGTGCCACCAGCATTCGGGGAGTTAGTCAGCCCCAGCATTTT. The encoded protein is CATSIRGVSQPQHF.

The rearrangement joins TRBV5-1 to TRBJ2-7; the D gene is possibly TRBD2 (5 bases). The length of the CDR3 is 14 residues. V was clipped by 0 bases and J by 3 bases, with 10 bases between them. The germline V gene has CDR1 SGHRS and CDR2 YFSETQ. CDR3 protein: CASSLGGLGYEQYF. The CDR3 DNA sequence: TGCGCCAGCAGCTTGGGAGGGCTTGGCTACGAGCAGTACTTC.

CDR3 loop: CASSQERGQVDTGELFF. The CDR3 nucleotides are TGTGCCAGCAGCCAAGAGAGGGGGCAAGTCGACACCGGGGAGCTGTTTTTT. The V gene is TRBV4-2, the J gene TRBJ2-2; 7 bases are shared with TRBD1. Losses at the gene ends were 0 bases for V and 3 bases for J; bases not matched to a gene: 7. Germline loops: CDR1 LGHNA, CDR2 YNFKEQ. CDR3 length: 17 residues.